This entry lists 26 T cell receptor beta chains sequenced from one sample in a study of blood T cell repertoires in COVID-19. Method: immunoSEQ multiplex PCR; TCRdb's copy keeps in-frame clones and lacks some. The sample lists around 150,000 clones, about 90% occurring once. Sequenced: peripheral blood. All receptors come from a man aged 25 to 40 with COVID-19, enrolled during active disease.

The CDR3 loop reads CAWSLDRLNTEAFF. CDR3 nucleotide sequence: TGTGCCTGGAGTTTGGACAGGTTGAACACTGAAGCTTTCTTT. The V and J genes are TRBV30 and TRBJ1-1, with TRBD1 identical over 7 bases. In germline, CDR1 is GTSNPN, CDR2 SVGIG (reference sequence). CDR3 size: 14 residues. J gave up 0 bases and V 2 bases, and 3 bases lay outside the gene matches.

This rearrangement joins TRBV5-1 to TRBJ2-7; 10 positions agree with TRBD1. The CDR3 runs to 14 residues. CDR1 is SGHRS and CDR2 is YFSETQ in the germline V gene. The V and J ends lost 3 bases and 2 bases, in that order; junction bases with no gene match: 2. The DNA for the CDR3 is TGCGCCAGCAGCTCGACAGGGGGCGCCTACGAGCAGTACTTC. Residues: CASSSTGGAYEQYF.

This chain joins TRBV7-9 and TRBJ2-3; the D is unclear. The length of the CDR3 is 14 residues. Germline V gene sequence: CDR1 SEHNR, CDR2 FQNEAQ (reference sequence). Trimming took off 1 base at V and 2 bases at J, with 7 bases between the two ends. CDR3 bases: TGTGCCAGCAGCTTAGATCACTACACAGATACGCAGTATTTT. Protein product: CASSLDHYTDTQYF.

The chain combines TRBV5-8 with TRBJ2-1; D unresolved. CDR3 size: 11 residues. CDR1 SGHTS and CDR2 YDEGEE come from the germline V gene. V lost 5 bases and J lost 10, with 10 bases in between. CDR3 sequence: CASSSQWEQFF. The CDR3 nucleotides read TGTGCCAGCAGTTCCCAGTGGGAGCAGTTCTTC. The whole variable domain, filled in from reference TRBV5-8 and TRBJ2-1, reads EAGVTQSPTHLIKTRGQQATLRCSPISGHTSVYWYQQALGLGLQFLLWYDEGEERNRGNFPPRFSGRQFPNYSSELNVNALELEDSALYLCASSSQWEQFFGPGTRLTVL.

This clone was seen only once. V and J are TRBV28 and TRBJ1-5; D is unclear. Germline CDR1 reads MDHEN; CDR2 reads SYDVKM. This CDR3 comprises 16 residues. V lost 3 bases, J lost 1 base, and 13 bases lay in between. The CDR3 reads CASSFAGSTSNQPQHF. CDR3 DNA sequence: TGTGCCAGCAGTTTCGCTGGCTCCACGAGCAATCAGCCCCAGCATTTT.

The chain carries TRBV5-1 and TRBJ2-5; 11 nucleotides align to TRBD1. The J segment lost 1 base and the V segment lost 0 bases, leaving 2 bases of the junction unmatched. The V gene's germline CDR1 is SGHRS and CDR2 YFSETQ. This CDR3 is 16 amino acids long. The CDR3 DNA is TGCGCCAGCAGCTTGGCCGGGACAGGGGGCCAAGAGACCCAGTACTTC. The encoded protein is CASSLAGTGGQETQYF.

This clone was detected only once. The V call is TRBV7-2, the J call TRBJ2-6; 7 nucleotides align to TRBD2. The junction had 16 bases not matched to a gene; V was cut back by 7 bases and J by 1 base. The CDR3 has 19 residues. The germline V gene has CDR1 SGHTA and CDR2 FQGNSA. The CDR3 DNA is TGTGCCAGCAACGCACGAGGGGCGGGAGTATGGTCTGGGGCCAACGTCCTGACTTTC. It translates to CASNARGAGVWSGANVLTF.

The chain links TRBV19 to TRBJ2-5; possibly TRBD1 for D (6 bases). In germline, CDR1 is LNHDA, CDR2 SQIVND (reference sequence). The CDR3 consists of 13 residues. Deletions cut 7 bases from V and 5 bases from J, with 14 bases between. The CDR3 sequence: CASNYRVGETQYF. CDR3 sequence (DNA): TGTGCCAGTAACTACAGGGTGGGGGAGACCCAGTACTTC.

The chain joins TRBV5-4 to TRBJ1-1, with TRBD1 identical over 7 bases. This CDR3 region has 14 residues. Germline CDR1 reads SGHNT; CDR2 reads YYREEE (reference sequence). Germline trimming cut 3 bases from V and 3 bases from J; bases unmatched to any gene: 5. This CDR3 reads CASSSQGWYTEAFF. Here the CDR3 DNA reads TGTGCCAGCAGCTCACAGGGGTGGTACACTGAAGCTTTCTTT.

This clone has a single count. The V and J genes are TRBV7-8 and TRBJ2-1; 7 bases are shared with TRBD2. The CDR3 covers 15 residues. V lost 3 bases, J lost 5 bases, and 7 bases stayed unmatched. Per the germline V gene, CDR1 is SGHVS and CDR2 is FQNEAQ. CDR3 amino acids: CASSFGGSLDNEQFF. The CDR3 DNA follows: TGTGCCAGCAGCTTTGGCGGGAGCTTGGACAATGAGCAGTTCTTC.

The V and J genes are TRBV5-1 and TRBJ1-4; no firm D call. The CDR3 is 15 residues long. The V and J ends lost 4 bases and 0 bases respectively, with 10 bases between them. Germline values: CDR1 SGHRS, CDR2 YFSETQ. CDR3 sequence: CASSAQQATNEKLFF. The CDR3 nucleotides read TGCGCCAGCAGCGCCCAACAAGCAACTAATGAAAAACTGTTTTTT. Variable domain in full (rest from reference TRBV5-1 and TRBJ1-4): KAGVTQTPRYLIKTRGQQVTLSCSPISGHRSVSWYQQTPGQGLQFLFEYFSETQRNKGNFPGRFSGRQFSNSRSEMNVSTLELGDSALYLCASSAQQATNEKLFFGSGTQLSVL.

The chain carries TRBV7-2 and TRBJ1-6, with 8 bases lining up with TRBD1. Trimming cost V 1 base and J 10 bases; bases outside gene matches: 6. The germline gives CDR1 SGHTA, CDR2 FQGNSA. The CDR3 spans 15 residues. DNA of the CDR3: TGTGCCAGCAGCTTAGGGCGGGACAGGCGCTCACCCCTCCACTTT. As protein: CASSLGRDRRSPLHF. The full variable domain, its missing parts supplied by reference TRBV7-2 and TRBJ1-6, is GAGVSQSPSNKVTEKGKDVELRCDPISGHTALYWYRQSLGQGLEFLIYFQGNSAPDKSGLPSDRFSAERTGGSVSTLTIQRTQQEDSAVYLCASSLGRDRRSPLHFGNGTRLTVT.

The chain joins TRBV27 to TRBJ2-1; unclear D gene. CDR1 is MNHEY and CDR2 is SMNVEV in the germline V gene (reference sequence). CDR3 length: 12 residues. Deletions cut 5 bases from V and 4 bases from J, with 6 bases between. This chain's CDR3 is CASSPGYNEQFF. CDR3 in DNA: TGTGCCAGCAGTCCAGGATACAATGAGCAGTTCTTC.

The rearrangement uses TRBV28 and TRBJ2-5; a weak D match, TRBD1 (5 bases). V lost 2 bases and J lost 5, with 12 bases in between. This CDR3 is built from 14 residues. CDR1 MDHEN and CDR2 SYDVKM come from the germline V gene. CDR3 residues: CASSLPGLWETQYF. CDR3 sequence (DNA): TGTGCCAGCAGTTTACCAGGGTTGTGGGAGACCCAGTACTTC. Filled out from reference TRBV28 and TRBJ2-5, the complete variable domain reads DVKVTQSSRYLVKRTGEKVFLECVQDMDHENMFWYRQDPGLGLRLIYFSYDVKMKEKGDIPEGYSVSREKKERFSLILESASTNQTSMYLCASSLPGLWETQYFGPGTRLLVL.

CDR3 in amino acids: CASSLSRQGEEYGYTF. The CDR3 region has the DNA TGTGCCAGCAGCTTGTCTCGACAGGGGGAAGAATATGGCTACACCTTC. This chain links TRBV9 with TRBJ1-2; 9 bases fit TRBD1. V lost 4 bases to trimming and J lost 5 bases; unmatched junction nucleotides: 12. The CDR3 totals 16 residues. Germline V gene sequence: CDR1 SGDLS, CDR2 YYNGEE.

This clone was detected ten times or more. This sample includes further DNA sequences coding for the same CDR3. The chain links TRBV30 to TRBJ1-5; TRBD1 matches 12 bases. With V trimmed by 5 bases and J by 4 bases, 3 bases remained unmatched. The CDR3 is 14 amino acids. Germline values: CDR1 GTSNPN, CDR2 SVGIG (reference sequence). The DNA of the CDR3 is TGTGCCTGGGGGACAGGGGGCCTTAATCAGCCCCAGCATTTT. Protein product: CAWGTGGLNQPQHF.

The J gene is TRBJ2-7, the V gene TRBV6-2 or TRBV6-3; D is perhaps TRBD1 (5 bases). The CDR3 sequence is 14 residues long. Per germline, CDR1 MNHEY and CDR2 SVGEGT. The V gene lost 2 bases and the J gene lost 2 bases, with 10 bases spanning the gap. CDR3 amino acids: CASSYPQGPYEQYF. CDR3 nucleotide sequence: TGTGCCAGCAGTTACCCTCAGGGTCCCTACGAGCAGTACTTC.

CDR3 DNA sequence: TGCGCCAGCAGCTTGGTAACAGGGGGTCTTAGTTCACCCCTCCACTTT. Translated, it gives CASSLVTGGLSSPLHF. The J gene is TRBJ1-6, the V gene TRBV5-1, with 8 bases matching TRBD1. The CDR3 extends over 16 amino acids. In germline, CDR1 is SGHRS, CDR2 YFSETQ. The J segment lost 9 bases and the V segment lost 0 bases, leaving 8 bases of the junction unmatched.

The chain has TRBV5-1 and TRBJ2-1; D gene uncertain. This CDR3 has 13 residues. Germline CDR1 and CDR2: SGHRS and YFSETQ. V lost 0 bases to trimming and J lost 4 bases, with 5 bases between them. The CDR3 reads CASSLDAYNEQFF. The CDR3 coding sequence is TGCGCCAGCAGCTTGGATGCGTACAATGAGCAGTTCTTC.

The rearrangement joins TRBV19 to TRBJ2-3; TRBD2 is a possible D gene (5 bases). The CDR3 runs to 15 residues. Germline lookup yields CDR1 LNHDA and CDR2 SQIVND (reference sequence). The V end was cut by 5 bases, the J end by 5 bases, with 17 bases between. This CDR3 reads CASSPRTSTGDTQYF. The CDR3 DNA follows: TGTGCCAGTAGTCCGAGGACTTCGACGGGAGATACGCAGTATTTT.

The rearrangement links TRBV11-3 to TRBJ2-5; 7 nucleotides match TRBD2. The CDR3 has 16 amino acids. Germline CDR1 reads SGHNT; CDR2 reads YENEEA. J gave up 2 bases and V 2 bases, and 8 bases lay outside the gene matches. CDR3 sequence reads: CASSLSGWGGQETQYF. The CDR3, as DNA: TGTGCCAGCAGCTTATCCGGGTGGGGGGGTCAAGAGACCCAGTACTTC.

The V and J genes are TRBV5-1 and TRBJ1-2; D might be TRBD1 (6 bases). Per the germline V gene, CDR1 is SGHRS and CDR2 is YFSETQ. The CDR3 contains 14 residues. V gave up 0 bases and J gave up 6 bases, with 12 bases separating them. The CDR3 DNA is TGCGCCAGCAGCTTGGCAGGGGTTAGGGATGGCTACACCTTC. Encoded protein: CASSLAGVRDGYTF.

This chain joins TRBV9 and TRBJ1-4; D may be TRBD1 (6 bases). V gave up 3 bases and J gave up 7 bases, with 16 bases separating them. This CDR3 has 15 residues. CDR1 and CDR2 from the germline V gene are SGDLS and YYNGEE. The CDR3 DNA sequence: TGTGCCAGCAGCGGTGGGGGCGAGTGGAGTGAAAAACTGTTTTTT. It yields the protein CASSGGGEWSEKLFF.

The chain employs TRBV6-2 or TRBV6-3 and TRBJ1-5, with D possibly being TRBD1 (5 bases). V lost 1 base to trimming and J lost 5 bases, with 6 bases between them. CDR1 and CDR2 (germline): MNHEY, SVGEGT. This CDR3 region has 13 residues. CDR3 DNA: TGTGCCAGCAGTTACTTAGGGGATCAGCCCCAGCATTTT. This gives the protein CASSYLGDQPQHF.

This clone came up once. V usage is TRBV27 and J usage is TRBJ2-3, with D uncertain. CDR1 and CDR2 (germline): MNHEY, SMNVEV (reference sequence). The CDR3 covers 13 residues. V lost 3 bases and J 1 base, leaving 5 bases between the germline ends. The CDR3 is CASSFFRTDTQYF. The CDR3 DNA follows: TGTGCCAGCAGTTTCTTCCGCACAGATACGCAGTATTTT.

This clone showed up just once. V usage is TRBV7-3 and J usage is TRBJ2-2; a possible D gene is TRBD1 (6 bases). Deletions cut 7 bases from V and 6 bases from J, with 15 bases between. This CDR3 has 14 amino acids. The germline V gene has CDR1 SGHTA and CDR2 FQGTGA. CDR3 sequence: CASTGDTRAGELFF. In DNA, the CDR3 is TGTGCCAGCACCGGGGACACAAGGGCCGGGGAGCTGTTTTTT.